These 25 T cell receptor beta chains were all obtained from the same sample, sequenced in a study of technical replicates of blood from a handful of donors. Here immunoSEQ multiplex PCR was the method, and the copy in TCRdb shows in-frame clones only, minus some. This table has nearly 70,000 clones, about 90% appearing once. The material sequenced was T cells isolated from PBMCs. Receptors were obtained from a human donor in good health.

In its sample, this clone was seen once. The rearrangement joins TRBV6-6 to TRBJ1-3; TRBD1 matches 9 bases. The CDR3 length is 16 residues. V lost 4 bases to trimming and J lost 7 bases; unmatched junction nucleotides: 11. Germline CDR1 reads MNHNY; CDR2 reads SVGAGI (reference sequence). The CDR3 region has the DNA TGTGCCAGCAGTTCTCCCACAGGGGGCTCGCGCAACACCATATATTTT. This gives the protein CASSSPTGGSRNTIYF.

The CDR3 bases are TGTGCCAGCAGTGCGGGACTAGCGGGGAAGAATGAGCAGTTCTTC. It specifies CASSAGLAGKNEQFF. This chain uses TRBV27 with TRBJ2-1; 13 bases are shared with TRBD2. Trimming took 5 bases from V and 7 from J; bases not matched to a gene: 5. Germline loops: CDR1 MNHEY, CDR2 SMNVEV (reference sequence). This CDR3 comprises 15 residues.

This clone appeared once. The genes are TRBV19 and TRBJ2-1, with TRBD2 matching 9 bases. Trimming took 7 bases from V and 7 from J; bases not matched to a gene: 11. The germline CDR1 and CDR2 sequences are LNHDA and SQIVND (reference sequence). The length of the CDR3 is 15 residues. CDR3 in amino acids: CASTGPSGIKNEQFF. The CDR3, as DNA: TGTGCCAGTACGGGCCCTAGCGGGATTAAGAATGAGCAGTTCTTC. Looking up the rest from reference TRBV19 and TRBJ2-1 gives the full variable domain: DGGITQSPKYLFRKEGQNVTLSCEQNLNHDAMYWYRQDPGQGLRLIYYSQIVNDFQKGDIAEGYSVSREKKESFPLTVTSAQKNPTAFYLCASTGPSGIKNEQFFGPGTRLTVL.

This clone was detected only once. The chain carries TRBV5-1 and TRBJ1-1, with D tentatively TRBD1 (6 bases). The CDR3 totals 14 residues. Trimming took 0 bases from V and 4 from J, leaving 10 bases between them. Germline values: CDR1 SGHRS, CDR2 YFSETQ. The CDR3 nucleotides are TGCGCCAGCAGCTTGGGCGAAGGGGGCACTGAAGCTTTCTTT. Translating gives CASSLGEGGTEAFF.

The V gene is TRBV7-9, the J gene TRBJ2-1, with D hard to call. Trimming stripped 2 bases from V and 4 bases from J, with 9 bases between. Germline CDR1 SEHNR, CDR2 FQNEAQ (reference sequence). This CDR3 region has 14 residues. The CDR3 bases are TGTGCCAGCAGCTTAACGAGCGAATACAATGAGCAGTTCTTC. This codes for CASSLTSEYNEQFF.

V usage is TRBV7-9 and J usage is TRBJ2-1; TRBD2 matches at 7 bases. Germline CDR1 SEHNR, CDR2 FQNEAQ (reference sequence). Trimming removed 5 bases from V and 8 bases from J; junction bases left unmatched: 15. The CDR3 totals 16 residues. CDR3 DNA: TGTGCCAGCAGCCTTCTACTCGGACTAGAGGGCGATGAGCAGTTCTTC. Amino acid sequence: CASSLLLGLEGDEQFF.

The chain has TRBV11-3 and TRBJ1-1, with 7 positions matching TRBD1. After removal of 1 base from V and 2 bases from J, the junction contained 4 bases not matched to a gene. CDR1 is SGHNT and CDR2 is YENEEA in the germline V gene. The length of the CDR3 is 15 residues. The CDR3, as DNA: TGTGCCAGCAGCTTAGGCGGGACAGCAAACACTGAAGCTTTCTTT. Its translation is CASSLGGTANTEAFF.

For this clone: One end of the junction does not line up with germline, which may come from a read error. The CDR3: CASSLALAGGFHEQFF. In DNA form, the CDR3 reads TGTGCTAGCAGCTTGGCCCTAGCGGGAGGCTTTCATGAGCAGTTCTTC. This chain joins TRBV7-7 and TRBJ2-1; 11 bases fit TRBD2. The length of the CDR3 is 16 residues. Germline values: CDR1 SSHAT, CDR2 FNYEAQ (reference sequence).

The chain employs TRBV29-1 and TRBJ1-4; D might be TRBD1 (5 bases). The CDR3 has 13 amino acids. Trimming pared 1 base from V and 10 bases from J, leaving 13 bases between. Germline V gene lookup returns CDR1 SQVTM and CDR2 ANQGSEA. The CDR3 here is CSVEGQPRRKLFF. The CDR3 coding sequence is TGCAGCGTTGAAGGACAGCCCCGTAGAAAACTGTTTTTT.

The chain joins TRBV27 to TRBJ2-1; D may be TRBD2 (5 bases). The CDR3 has 13 amino acids. CDR1 and CDR2 (germline): MNHEY, SMNVEV (reference sequence). V lost 2 bases and J lost 6, with 8 bases in between. CDR3 sequence reads: CASSLLATNEQFF. As DNA, the CDR3 is TGTGCCAGCAGTTTACTAGCTACCAATGAGCAGTTCTTC.

The chain carries TRBV2 and TRBJ1-5, with 9 bases identical to TRBD1. The CDR3 totals 15 residues. After removal of 6 bases from V and 9 bases from J, the junction contained 12 bases not matched to a gene. Germline loops: CDR1 SNHLY, CDR2 FYNNEI. The CDR3 sequence: CASRERQGGSLPQHF. CDR3 sequence (DNA): TGTGCCAGCAGGGAAAGACAGGGGGGCTCTCTGCCCCAGCATTTT.

V and J are TRBV7-3 and TRBJ2-1, with no clear D. This CDR3 contains 12 residues. The germline gives CDR1 SGHTA, CDR2 FQGTGA. Between the trimmed V and J ends, which lost 1 base and 7 bases, there was a span of 5 bases. CDR3 DNA: TGTGCCAGCAGCTTAAACAGTAATGAGCAGTTCTTC. Its translation is CASSLNSNEQFF.

This rearrangement joins TRBV12-5 to TRBJ2-2; 8 nucleotides align to TRBD1. Germline CDR1 and CDR2: LGHNT and FRNRAP. The CDR3 length is 15 residues. Unmatched junction bases numbered 8, after V lost 4 bases and J lost 7 bases. In DNA form, the CDR3 reads TGTGCTAGTGGTTCGACAGGGGAAAGGGTCGGGGAGCTGTTTTTT. Protein product: CASGSTGERVGELFF.

V gene TRBV29-1 combines with J gene TRBJ2-1; TRBD2 agrees at 8 bases. Germline CDR1 is SQVTM and CDR2 is ANQGSEA. This CDR3 spans 14 amino acids. The trim removed 8 bases at V and 1 base at J, leaving 7 bases unmatched. Here the CDR3 reads CSLTSGTSYNEQFF. CDR3 nucleotides: TGCAGCCTAACTAGCGGAACATCCTACAATGAGCAGTTCTTC.

This chain uses TRBV2 with TRBJ2-1; D gene uncertain. Trimming took 1 base from V and 4 from J, leaving 8 bases between them. CDR1 SNHLY and CDR2 FYNNEI come from the germline V gene. The CDR3 is 14 amino acids. CDR3 sequence (DNA): TGTGCCAGCAGTGAAGGGAGCGAATACAATGAGCAGTTCTTC. Translating it yields CASSEGSEYNEQFF.

The genes are TRBV11-3 and TRBJ2-3, with 10 bases identical to TRBD2. The CDR3 loop spans 17 amino acids. V trimming: 5 bases; J trimming: 3 bases; junction bases outside the gene matches: 11. Looked up from germline, CDR1 is SGHNT and CDR2 is YENEEA. Here the CDR3 reads CASSTPTGLAATDTQYF. The CDR3 coding sequence is TGTGCCAGCAGCACACCCACAGGACTAGCGGCAACAGATACGCAGTATTTT.

The chain is built from TRBV5-1 and TRBJ1-1; D is perhaps TRBD1 (6 bases). Germline lookup yields CDR1 SGHRS and CDR2 YFSETQ. The CDR3 spans 15 residues. V lost 1 base, J lost 5 bases, and 15 bases lay in between. As DNA, the CDR3 is TGCGCCAGCAGCTTGAGAAACCCAGGGGTTACTGAAGCTTTCTTT. Translation: CASSLRNPGVTEAFF.

This chain links TRBV13 with TRBJ2-1, with D perhaps TRBD2 (5 bases). CDR3 size: 14 residues. V dropped 4 bases and J dropped 13 bases, with 20 bases sitting between them. Germline V gives CDR1 PRHDT, CDR2 FYEKMQ (reference sequence). CDR3: CASSYRDQAYGQFF. The CDR3 DNA reads TGTGCCAGCAGCTACCGGGATCAAGCGTATGGACAGTTCTTC.

The rearrangement uses TRBV5-6 and TRBJ2-1; 8 nucleotides line up with TRBD2. Losses at the gene ends were 0 bases for V and 7 bases for J; bases not matched to a gene: 3. Germline values: CDR1 SGHDT, CDR2 YYEEEE. The length of the CDR3 is 14 residues. The CDR3 spells CASSLGTGGNEQFF. DNA for the CDR3: TGTGCCAGCAGCTTGGGCACGGGAGGGAATGAGCAGTTCTTC.

The chain couples TRBV30 to TRBJ2-1; 10 bases line up with TRBD2. This CDR3 is built from 14 residues. The germline gives CDR1 GTSNPN, CDR2 SVGIG (reference sequence). The V gene end was trimmed by 1 base and the J gene end by 9 bases; junction bases not matched to a gene: 6. The CDR3, as DNA: TGTGCCTGGAGTGCCCCTAGCGGGAGTACTGAGCAGTTCTTC. Its protein product is CAWSAPSGSTEQFF. The whole variable domain, filled in from reference TRBV30 and TRBJ2-1, reads SQTIHQWPATLVQPVGSPLSLECTVEGTSNPNLYWYRQAAGRGLQLLFYSVGIGQISSEVPQNLSASRPQDRQFILSSKKLLLSDSGFYLCAWSAPSGSTEQFFGPGTRLTVL.

The chain employs TRBV10-3 and TRBJ2-7; D possibly corresponds to TRBD1 (6 bases). The V and J ends lost 3 bases and 0 bases respectively, with 12 bases between them. Per the germline V gene, CDR1 is ENHRY and CDR2 is SYGVKD. The CDR3 runs to 15 residues. DNA for the CDR3: TGTGCCATCAGTGAATGGGACAAAAGCTCCTACGAGCAGTACTTC. Amino acid sequence: CAISEWDKSSYEQYF.

The rearrangement links TRBV14 to TRBJ1-1; D possibly corresponds to TRBD1 (5 bases). V was trimmed by 1 base and J by 0 bases, leaving 9 bases between them. CDR1 is SGHDN and CDR2 is FVKESK in the germline V gene. The CDR3 is 15 amino acids. The CDR3 loop is CASSQGDRMNTEAFF. Written as DNA, the CDR3 is TGTGCCAGCAGCCAAGGTGACAGAATGAACACTGAAGCTTTCTTT.

The gene calls are TRBV5-1 and TRBJ2-7; maybe TRBD1 (6 bases). The germline V and J ends were trimmed by 0 bases and 3 bases, with 25 bases remaining between them. Germline assignment: CDR1 SGHRS and CDR2 YFSETQ. This CDR3 contains 19 residues. Written as DNA, the CDR3 is TGCGCCAGCAGCTTGGCTCGATCCCCAAACAGGGTCCGGGGCTACGAGCAGTACTTC. Translated: CASSLARSPNRVRGYEQYF.

The genes are TRBV11-2 and TRBJ2-7, with TRBD1 matching 11 bases. The germline V gene has CDR1 SGHAT and CDR2 FQNNGV. The CDR3 runs 14 residues. Unmatched junction bases numbered 4, after V lost 2 bases and J lost 7 bases. The CDR3 bases are TGTGCCAGCAGCTTATCGGGACAGGGGGGGGAGCAGTACTTC. As protein: CASSLSGQGGEQYF.

The chain is built from TRBV30 and TRBJ1-4, with D perhaps TRBD1 (5 bases). V was shortened by 0 bases and J by 7 bases, with 9 bases between the two germline ends. This CDR3 spans 13 amino acids. Germline V lookup: CDR1 GTSNPN, CDR2 SVGIG (reference sequence). The CDR3 reads CAWSVLGGEKLFF. The CDR3 nucleotides read TGTGCCTGGAGTGTACTGGGGGGTGAAAAACTGTTTTTT.